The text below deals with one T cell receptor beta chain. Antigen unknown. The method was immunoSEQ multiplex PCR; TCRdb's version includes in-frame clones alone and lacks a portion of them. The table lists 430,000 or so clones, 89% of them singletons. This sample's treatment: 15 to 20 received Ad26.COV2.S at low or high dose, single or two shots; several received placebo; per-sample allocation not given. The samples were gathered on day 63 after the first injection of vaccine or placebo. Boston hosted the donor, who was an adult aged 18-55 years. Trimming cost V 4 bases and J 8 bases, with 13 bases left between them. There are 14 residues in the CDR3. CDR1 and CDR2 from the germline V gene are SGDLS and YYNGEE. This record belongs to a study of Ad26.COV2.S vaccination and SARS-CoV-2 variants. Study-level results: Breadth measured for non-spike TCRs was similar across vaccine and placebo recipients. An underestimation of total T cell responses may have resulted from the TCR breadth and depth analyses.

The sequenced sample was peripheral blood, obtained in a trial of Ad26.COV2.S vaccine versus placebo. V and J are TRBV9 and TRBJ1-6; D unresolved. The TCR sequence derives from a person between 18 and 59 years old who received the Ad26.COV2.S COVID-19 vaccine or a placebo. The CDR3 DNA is TGTGCCAGCAGCCTAGGGATCGAGGATTCACCCCTCCACTTT. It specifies CASSLGIEDSPLHF.